The 11 T cell receptor beta chains listed next were all sequenced from one sample in a study of neurological immune-mediated disorders. MiXCR was run by TCRdb on the 5' RACE reads, yielding one entry per CDR3 protein. The sample consists of 30,000 to 50,000 distinct CDR3 sequences, around 7% of them appearing once. The sample consisted of CD4+ T cells from blood. The receptor source for this set is a man over 45 in good health.

This clonotype came up many times. The chain has TRBV7-6 and TRBJ2-5; D is possibly TRBD1 or TRBD2 (5 bases each). Germline lookup yields CDR1 SGHVS and CDR2 FNYEAQ. V gave up 4 bases and J gave up 3 bases, with 6 bases separating them. This CDR3 has 12 residues. The CDR3 DNA reads TGTGCCAGCAGCTGGGGGAAAGAGACCCAGTACTTC. This translates into CASSWGKETQYF.

This clonotype was counted many times. The chain is built from TRBV7-6 and TRBJ2-5; tentatively, D is TRBD2 (6 bases). CDR3 length: 14 residues. Trimming removed 1 base at V and 3 bases at J, with 9 bases between. The germline V gene encodes CDR1 SGHVS and CDR2 FNYEAQ. CDR3 DNA: TGTGCCAGCAGCTTAGTCCGCGGGGAAGAGACCCAGTACTTC. Translating it yields CASSLVRGEETQYF.

The table lists this clonotype with many counts. The V call is TRBV18, the J call TRBJ2-5; D perhaps matches TRBD2 (6 bases). This CDR3 has 14 amino acids. Trimming took off 4 bases at V and 5 bases at J, with 14 bases between the two ends. Germline V gene data show CDR1 as KGHSH and CDR2 as LQKENI. As DNA, the CDR3 is TGTGCCAGCTCACTCGGGCACAGCGGGGAGACCCAGTACTTC. Protein sequence: CASSLGHSGETQYF.

This clonotype showed up many times. This chain uses TRBV20-1 with TRBJ2-5, with D possibly TRBD2 on 5 matching bases. V was trimmed by 3 bases and J by 7 bases, leaving 9 bases between them. Germline values: CDR1 DFQATT, CDR2 SNEGSKA (reference sequence). The CDR3 has 11 residues. The CDR3 protein is CSASAGRTQYF. The CDR3 DNA reads as TGCAGTGCTAGTGCTGGGAGGACCCAGTACTTC.

A few counts support this clonotype. The chain combines TRBV29-1 with TRBJ2-3; TRBD2 matches at 7 bases. Germline CDR1 reads SQVTM; CDR2 reads ANQGSEA. The CDR3 contains 14 residues. Losses at the gene ends were 4 bases for V and 5 bases for J; bases not matched to a gene: 9. CDR3 region: CSVGGAGVIDTQYF. The CDR3, as DNA: TGCAGCGTTGGAGGGGCGGGAGTGATAGATACGCAGTATTTT.

This clonotype was counted ten times or more. The genes are TRBV20-1 and TRBJ2-1; D possibly matches TRBD1 or TRBD2 (5 bases each). The germline CDR1 and CDR2 sequences are DFQATT and SNEGSKA (reference sequence). The CDR3 is made up of 13 amino acids. V lost 6 bases and J 8 bases, leaving 17 bases between the germline ends. This chain's CDR3 is CSAKVPGRDEQFF. CDR3 sequence (DNA): TGCAGTGCCAAGGTACCGGGGCGTGATGAGCAGTTCTTC.

This clonotype came up many times. This chain uses TRBV10-3 with TRBJ2-3; the D is unclear. Germline V lookup: CDR1 ENHRY, CDR2 SYGVKD. CDR3 length: 15 amino acids. The V and J ends lost 6 bases and 7 bases respectively, with 20 bases between them. The DNA of the CDR3 is TGTGCCATCAGCGAGCTGGGGTCGGACGACAATACGCAGTATTTT. As protein: CAISELGSDDNTQYF.

This clonotype appeared many times. CDR3 amino acids: CASSVEGLAGAYEQFF. The CDR3 DNA follows: TGTGCCAGCAGCGTAGAGGGACTAGCGGGAGCATACGAGCAGTTCTTC. V is TRBV9 and J is TRBJ2-1; TRBD2 agrees at 14 bases. The CDR3 has 16 residues. V lost 0 bases to trimming and J lost 10 bases; unmatched junction nucleotides: 6. The germline CDR1 and CDR2 sequences are SGDLS and YYNGEE.

This clonotype has a count of ten or more. This chain uses TRBV30 with TRBJ2-5; D assignment may be TRBD1 or TRBD2 (5 bases each). Trimming pared 3 bases from V and 4 bases from J, leaving 12 bases between. CDR1 is GTSNPN, CDR2 SVGIG, per germline (reference sequence). This CDR3 has 13 residues. Here the CDR3 reads CAWSPSGRETQYF. Written as DNA, the CDR3 is TGTGCCTGGAGCCCGTCGGGGCGAGAGACCCAGTACTTC.

This clonotype was seen repeatedly, ten times or more. This chain links TRBV5-1 with TRBJ1-1; D perhaps matches TRBD1 (5 bases). Germline-derived CDR1 and CDR2 are SGHRS and YFSETQ. V was clipped by 0 bases and J by 5 bases, with 14 bases between them. The length of the CDR3 is 15 residues. CDR3 sequence: CASSLEYNGGTEAFF. In DNA, the CDR3 is TGCGCCAGCAGCTTGGAATATAACGGGGGAACTGAAGCTTTCTTT.

In this sample, this clonotype turned up once. The CDR3 sequence: CSVEGLAGGKSYEQYF. As DNA, the CDR3 is TGCAGCGTTGAAGGACTAGCGGGAGGAAAGAGCTACGAGCAGTACTTC. The chain employs TRBV29-1 and TRBJ2-7; 13 bases fit TRBD2. The germline V gene has CDR1 SQVTM and CDR2 ANQGSEA. Trimming cost V 1 base and J 3 bases; bases outside gene matches: 6. This CDR3 region has 16 residues.